This T cell receptor beta chain came from a study of HIV-infected children after antiretroviral therapy interruption. Germline-derived CDR1 and CDR2 are DFQATT and SNEGSKA (reference sequence). CDR3 size: 14 residues. Trimming removed 3 bases from V and 2 bases from J, with 13 bases in between. Unique molecular identifiers were included in an RNA-based 3' RACE TCR library. One entry per CDR3 protein results from TCRdb running MiXCR on the 3' RACE reads. The table shows about 50,000 distinct CDR3 sequences, with 4.3% occurring only once. Sample treatment: PENTA 11 planned treatment interruption arm or continuous ART arm. This clonotype was seen ten or more times.

The sequence was obtained from a pool of human donors with HIV. The sample was CD45RA+ CD4+ T cells from PBMCs, pooled from several time points, taken from a donor given antiretroviral therapy, either interrupted or continuous. Documented subset: naive CD4+ CD45RA+ CD45RO- T cells. The rearrangement joins TRBV20-1 to TRBJ2-5, with D hard to call. The DNA of the CDR3 is TGCAGTGCTAGGGGTCTAAATGGACAAGAGACCCAGTACTTC. This sequence encodes CSARGLNGQETQYF.